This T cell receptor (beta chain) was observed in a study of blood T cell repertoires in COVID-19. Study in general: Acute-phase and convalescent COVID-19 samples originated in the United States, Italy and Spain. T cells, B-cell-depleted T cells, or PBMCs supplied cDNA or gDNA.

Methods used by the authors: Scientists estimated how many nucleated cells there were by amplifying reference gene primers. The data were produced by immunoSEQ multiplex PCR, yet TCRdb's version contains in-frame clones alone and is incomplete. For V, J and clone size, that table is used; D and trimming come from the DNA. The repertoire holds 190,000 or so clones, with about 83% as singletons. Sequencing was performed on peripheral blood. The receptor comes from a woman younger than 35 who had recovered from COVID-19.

The CDR3 protein is CASSLTQQGIQPQHF. As DNA, the CDR3 is TGTGCCAGCAGCTTAACTCAACAGGGGATACAGCCCCAGCATTTT. The chain is built from TRBV7-2 and TRBJ1-5; TRBD1 matches 7 bases. With V trimmed by 2 bases and J by 7 bases, 8 bases remained unmatched. This CDR3 region has 15 residues. CDR1 and CDR2 (germline): SGHTA, FQGNSA.